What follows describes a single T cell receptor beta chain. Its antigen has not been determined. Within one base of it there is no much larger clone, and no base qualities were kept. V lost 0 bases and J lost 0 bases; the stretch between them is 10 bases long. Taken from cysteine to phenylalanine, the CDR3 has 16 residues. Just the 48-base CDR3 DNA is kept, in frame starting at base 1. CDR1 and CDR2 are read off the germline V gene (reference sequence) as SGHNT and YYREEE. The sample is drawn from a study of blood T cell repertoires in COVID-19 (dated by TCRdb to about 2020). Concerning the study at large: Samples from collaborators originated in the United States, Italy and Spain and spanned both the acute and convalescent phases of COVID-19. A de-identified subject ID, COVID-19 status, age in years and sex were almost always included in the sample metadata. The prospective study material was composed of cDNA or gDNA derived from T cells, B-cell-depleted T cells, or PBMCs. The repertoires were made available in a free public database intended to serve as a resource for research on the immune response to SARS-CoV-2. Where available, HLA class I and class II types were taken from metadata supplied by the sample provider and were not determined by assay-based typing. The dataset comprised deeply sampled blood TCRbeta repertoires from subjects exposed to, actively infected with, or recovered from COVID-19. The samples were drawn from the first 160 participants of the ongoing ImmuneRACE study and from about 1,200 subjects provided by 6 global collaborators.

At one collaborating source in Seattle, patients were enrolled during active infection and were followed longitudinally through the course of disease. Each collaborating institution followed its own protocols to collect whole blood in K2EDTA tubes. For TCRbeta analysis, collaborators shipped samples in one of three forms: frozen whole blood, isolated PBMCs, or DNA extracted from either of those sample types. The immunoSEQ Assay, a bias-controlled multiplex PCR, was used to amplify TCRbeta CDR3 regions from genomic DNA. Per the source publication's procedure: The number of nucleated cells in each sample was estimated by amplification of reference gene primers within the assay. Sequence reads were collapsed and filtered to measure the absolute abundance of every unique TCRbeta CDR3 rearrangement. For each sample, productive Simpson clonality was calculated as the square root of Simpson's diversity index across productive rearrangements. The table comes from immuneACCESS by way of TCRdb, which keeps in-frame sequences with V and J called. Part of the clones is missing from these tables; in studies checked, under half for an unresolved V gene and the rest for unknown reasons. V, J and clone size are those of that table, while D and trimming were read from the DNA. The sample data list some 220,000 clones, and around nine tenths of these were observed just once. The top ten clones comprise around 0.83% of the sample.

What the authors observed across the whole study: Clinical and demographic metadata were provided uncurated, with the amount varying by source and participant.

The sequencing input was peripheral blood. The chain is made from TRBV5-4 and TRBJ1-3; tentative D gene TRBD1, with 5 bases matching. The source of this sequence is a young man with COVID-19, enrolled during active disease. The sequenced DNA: TGTGCCAGCAGCTTGGGAAGGGGAGGCTCTGGAAACACCATATATTTT. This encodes CASSLGRGGSGNTIYF.